The 30 T cell receptor beta chains presented below share a single source sample, sequenced in a study of neurological immune-mediated disorders. TCRdb reanalysed the 5' RACE reads using MiXCR and keeps one entry per CDR3 protein. The sample contains about 10,000 distinct CDR3 sequences, approximately 22% of which appear only once. Sequencing was performed on CD8+ T cells from blood. These receptors were obtained from a woman between 35 and 50 years old with multiple sclerosis.

This clonotype has a count of ten or more. The chain recombines TRBV24-1 with TRBJ2-7, with D hard to call. The V and J ends lost 3 bases and 3 bases respectively, with 5 bases between them. This CDR3 has 12 amino acids. CDR1 and CDR2 from the germline V gene are KGHDR and SFDVKD. The CDR3 bases are TGTGCCACCAGTGATAAGGGCTACGAGCAGTACTTC. Residues: CATSDKGYEQYF.

This clonotype rates as medium-sized. This rearrangement joins TRBV2 to TRBJ2-5; D unclear. CDR1 is SNHLY, CDR2 FYNNEI, per germline. This CDR3 is built from 13 residues. Trimming pared 2 bases from V and 6 bases from J, leaving 10 bases between. CDR3 nucleotide sequence: TGTGCCAGCAGTGAACTCGGTAGGAAGACCCAGTACTTC. Translated: CASSELGRKTQYF.

This clonotype qualifies as medium-sized (0.01 to 0.1%). This chain links TRBV9 with TRBJ1-6; TRBD1 matches 10 bases. The CDR3 has 16 residues. With 3 bases clipped from V and 9 bases from J, the junction kept 9 bases outside the gene matches. The germline CDR1 and CDR2 sequences are SGDLS and YYNGEE. CDR3 DNA: TGTGCCAGCAGCGGCCAGACAGGGGGCCTTAGTTCACCCCTCCACTTT. It encodes CASSGQTGGLSSPLHF.

This clonotype rates as medium-sized. The chain joins TRBV25-1 to TRBJ2-7, with 8 positions matching TRBD1. V shed 3 bases and J 2 bases; nucleotides not matched to a gene: 6. CDR3 length: 15 amino acids. In germline, CDR1 is MGHDK, CDR2 SYGVNS. The DNA of the CDR3 is TGTGCCAGCAGTGATAGGGGGACAGGAACCTACGAGCAGTACTTC. The encoded protein is CASSDRGTGTYEQYF.

The chain has TRBV5-1 and TRBJ2-7; TRBD1 matches 8 bases. Germline CDR1 SGHRS, CDR2 YFSETQ. This CDR3 has 14 amino acids. The ends lost 4 bases at V and 3 bases at J; junction bases unmatched: 6. The CDR3 DNA sequence: TGCGCCAGCAGCCTACCGGGACAGGTCTACGAGCAGTACTTC. Residues: CASSLPGQVYEQYF.

In its sample, this clonotype was seen many times. The CDR3 loop reads CASSIGTSGDQQYF. The CDR3 region has the DNA TGTGCCAGCAGCATTGGGACTAGCGGGGACCAGCAGTACTTC. The chain combines TRBV7-8 with TRBJ2-7, with 13 bases matching TRBD2. J gave up 8 bases and V 5 bases, and 6 bases lay outside the gene matches. CDR1 is SGHVS and CDR2 is FQNEAQ in the germline V gene. The length of the CDR3 is 14 residues.

This clonotype is medium-sized (0.01 to 0.1%) in the sample. This chain connects TRBV20-1 to TRBJ1-1; no clear D. Germline assignment: CDR1 DFQATT and CDR2 SNEGSKA (reference sequence). The CDR3 totals 11 residues. V lost 0 bases and J lost 4, with 3 bases in between. The CDR3 coding sequence is TGCAGTGCTAGAGAGTTCACTGAAGCTTTCTTT. Amino acids: CSAREFTEAFF.

This clonotype was recorded at least ten times. The CDR3 sequence is CASGNPTGGGFGELFF. The CDR3 nucleotides read TGTGCTAGTGGGAATCCCACAGGGGGCGGGTTCGGGGAGCTGTTTTTT. V is TRBV12-5 and J is TRBJ2-2; the match to TRBD1 covers 9 bases. Germline-derived CDR1 and CDR2 are LGHNT and FRNRAP. CDR3 length: 16 amino acids. V lost 6 bases to trimming and J lost 7 bases; unmatched junction nucleotides: 12.

This clonotype is labeled as medium-sized. The CDR3 loop reads CASSGQQETQYF. CDR3 DNA sequence: TGTGCCAGCAGTGGACAGCAAGAGACCCAGTACTTC. The gene calls are TRBV2 and TRBJ2-5, with D tentatively TRBD1 (5 bases). The length of the CDR3 is 12 residues. V was shortened by 4 bases and J by 2 bases, with 5 bases between the two germline ends. CDR1 is SNHLY and CDR2 is FYNNEI in the germline V gene.

This clonotype was seen many times. The chain recombines TRBV4-1 with TRBJ2-1; possibly TRBD2 for D (6 bases). V was trimmed by 1 base and J by 2 bases, leaving 18 bases between them. CDR3 length: 18 amino acids. Germline-derived CDR1 and CDR2 are MGHRA and YSYEKL. The CDR3 DNA sequence: TGCGCCAGCAGCCAAGTCTGGAGAGGCGGGGCGGCCTACAATGAGCAGTTCTTC. It is translated as CASSQVWRGGAAYNEQFF.

This clonotype was detected many times. CDR3 sequence reads: CASSSRGSDNSPLHF. Here the CDR3 DNA reads TGCGCCAGCAGCAGCAGGGGGAGCGATAATTCACCCCTCCACTTT. The chain is built from TRBV5-1 and TRBJ1-6, with TRBD1 identical over 7 bases. The J segment lost 5 bases and the V segment lost 4 bases, leaving 6 bases of the junction unmatched. Germline CDR1 reads SGHRS; CDR2 reads YFSETQ. The CDR3 has 15 amino acids.

This clonotype was seen repeatedly, ten times or more. V gene TRBV5-1 combines with J gene TRBJ2-1; D ambiguous. This CDR3 contains 15 residues. V lost 3 bases to trimming and J lost 0 bases, with 10 bases between them. Looked up from germline, CDR1 is SGHRS and CDR2 is YFSETQ. The CDR3: CASSSTRSSYNEQFF. For the CDR3, the DNA is TGCGCCAGCAGCTCGACTCGGAGCTCCTACAATGAGCAGTTCTTC.

This clonotype was seen repeatedly, ten times or more. The CDR3 DNA sequence: TGTGCCAGCAGCACAACCGGGCCTATGTGGGGCTACACCTTC. It translates to CASSTTGPMWGYTF. This sequence joins TRBV2 and TRBJ1-2; D gene uncertain. CDR1 is SNHLY, CDR2 FYNNEI, per germline. This CDR3 has 14 residues. V was clipped by 6 bases and J by 8 bases, with 19 bases between them.

This clonotype was recorded at least ten times. The V call is TRBV9, the J call TRBJ2-1, with 9 bases that match TRBD1. J was trimmed by 7 bases and V by 4 bases; bases with no gene match: 6. The CDR3 spans 14 residues. Germline V lookup: CDR1 SGDLS, CDR2 YYNGEE. CDR3 DNA sequence: TGTGCCAGCAGCCCAGAGGGGACAGGGAATGAGCAGTTCTTC. Protein product: CASSPEGTGNEQFF. Full variable domain (rest looked up from reference TRBV9 and TRBJ2-1): DSGVTQTPKHLITATGQRVTLRCSPRSGDLSVYWYQQSLDQGLQFLIQYYNGEERAKGNILERFSAQQFPDLHSELNLSSLELGDSALYFCASSPEGTGNEQFFGPGTRLTVL.

The rearrangement joins TRBV29-1 to TRBJ1-2; D is perhaps TRBD1 (6 bases). Trimming took 7 bases from V and 2 from J, leaving 8 bases between them. CDR3 length: 11 residues. Per the germline V gene, CDR1 is SQVTM and CDR2 is ANQGSEA. CDR3 nucleotides: TGCAGCGGACAGGACAACTATGGCTACACCTTC. Protein product: CSGQDNYGYTF.

This clonotype was observed at least ten times. The chain carries TRBV2 and TRBJ2-5, with 7 bases matching TRBD1. Germline-derived CDR1 and CDR2 are SNHLY and FYNNEI. This CDR3 has 16 residues. J gave up 5 bases and V 4 bases, and 13 bases lay outside the gene matches. Here the CDR3 DNA reads TGTGCCAGCAGTGTCGGACAGTACAGGGGTGGGGAGACCCAGTACTTC. Protein sequence: CASSVGQYRGGETQYF.

The chain joins TRBV3-1 to TRBJ2-3; D may be TRBD2 (6 bases). Germline V gene sequence: CDR1 LGHDT, CDR2 YNNKEL (reference sequence). Between the trimmed V and J ends, which lost 1 base and 2 bases, there was a span of 13 bases. The CDR3 extends over 16 amino acids. The CDR3 region has the DNA TGTGCCAGCAGCCAAGCTCGACTAGGAGACACAGATACGCAGTATTTT. Translation gives CASSQARLGDTDTQYF.

This clonotype is termed medium-sized. The chain joins TRBV29-1 to TRBJ1-1, with D possibly being TRBD1 (6 bases). Between the trimmed V and J ends, which lost 0 bases and 10 bases, there was a span of 18 bases. The CDR3 covers 14 residues. The germline V gene has CDR1 SQVTM and CDR2 ANQGSEA. The CDR3 here is CSVEEDPGTSGAFF. CDR3 in DNA: TGCAGCGTTGAAGAAGACCCCGGGACATCCGGAGCTTTCTTT.

This clonotype was recorded a few times. The gene calls are TRBV29-1 and TRBJ2-5, with 7 bases matching TRBD2. The junction had 12 bases not matched to a gene; V was cut back by 0 bases and J by 5 bases. The CDR3 is made up of 16 amino acids. Looked up from germline, CDR1 is SQVTM and CDR2 is ANQGSEA. The CDR3 loop is CSVEDREDLGGETQYF. For the CDR3, the DNA is TGCAGCGTTGAAGATCGAGAGGATCTGGGGGGGGAGACCCAGTACTTC.

In its sample, this clonotype ranks as medium-sized (0.01 to 0.1%). This rearrangement joins TRBV15 to TRBJ2-3; TRBD2 matches at 9 bases. Germline lookup yields CDR1 LNHNV and CDR2 YYDKDF (reference sequence). After removal of 5 bases from V and 2 bases from J, the junction contained 5 bases not matched to a gene. The CDR3 covers 15 residues. In DNA, the CDR3 is TGTGCCACCAGCTCGCTAGCGGGGACCACAGATACGCAGTATTTT. Its protein is CATSSLAGTTDTQYF.

This clonotype appeared once. The chain combines TRBV25-1 with TRBJ2-2; D is possibly TRBD1 (5 bases). V was trimmed by 5 bases and J by 7 bases, leaving 14 bases between them. This CDR3 comprises 14 residues. The germline CDR1 and CDR2 sequences are MGHDK and SYGVNS. The CDR3 protein is CASSRSTGGGELFF. CDR3 DNA: TGTGCCAGCAGTCGATCTACAGGTGGCGGGGAGCTGTTTTTT.

This clonotype was observed a few times. V is TRBV24-1 and J is TRBJ2-1; tentative D call: TRBD2 (7 bases). This CDR3 region has 14 residues. Germline lookup yields CDR1 KGHDR and CDR2 SFDVKD. Trimming left V 3 bases short and J 6 bases short, with 11 bases between. The CDR3 loop reads CATSDGGAVNEQFF. The CDR3 bases are TGTGCCACCAGTGATGGGGGGGCAGTCAATGAGCAGTTCTTC.

In its sample, this clonotype was seen once. V usage is TRBV5-1 and J usage is TRBJ2-7; unclear D gene. Looked up from germline, CDR1 is SGHRS and CDR2 is YFSETQ. This CDR3 contains 13 residues. V was cut by 0 bases and J by 6 bases, with 10 bases left in between. In DNA form, the CDR3 reads TGCGCCAGCAGCTTGGGATCCGGGCTCGAGCAGTACTTC. Encoded protein: CASSLGSGLEQYF.

This clonotype was recorded many times. The chain uses TRBV7-9 and TRBJ1-3; D ambiguous. The CDR3 is 17 amino acids. V lost 4 bases to trimming and J lost 4 bases, with 20 bases between them. Germline V CDR1 and CDR2: SEHNR, FQNEAQ (reference sequence). The CDR3 DNA sequence: TGTGCCAGCAGCTCCGAGAGCTCCCTACCGGGGGGAAACACCATATATTTT. Encoded protein: CASSSESSLPGGNTIYF.

This clonotype has ten or more counts. The rearrangement joins TRBV4-1 to TRBJ2-3; a possible D gene is TRBD1 (7 bases). Trimming removed 4 bases from V and 0 bases from J, with 17 bases in between. In germline, CDR1 is MGHRA, CDR2 YSYEKL. The CDR3 totals 17 residues. The CDR3 reads CASSPGGRGASTDTQYF. CDR3 coding DNA: TGCGCCAGCAGCCCCGGTGGCAGGGGGGCTAGCACAGATACGCAGTATTTT.

This clonotype has ten or more counts. The CDR3 sequence is CATSSVPGQSSYNEQFF. The CDR3 DNA reads as TGTGCCACCAGCAGTGTTCCCGGGCAGAGCTCCTACAATGAGCAGTTCTTC. V is TRBV15 and J is TRBJ2-1; no definite D call. The V and J ends lost 3 bases and 0 bases respectively, with 15 bases between them. The CDR3 loop spans 17 amino acids. The V gene's germline CDR1 is LNHNV and CDR2 YYDKDF (reference sequence).

This clonotype was detected ten times or more. The rearrangement uses TRBV11-2 and TRBJ1-5; D unclear. Per the germline V gene, CDR1 is SGHAT and CDR2 is FQNNGV. This CDR3 contains 20 residues. V was cut by 4 bases and J by 1 base, with 26 bases left in between. Here the CDR3 reads CASSSGPTNSWSTSNQPQHF. CDR3 bases: TGTGCCAGCAGCTCCGGACCCACCAACAGTTGGTCGACCAGCAATCAGCCCCAGCATTTT.

This clonotype was detected many times. Written as DNA, the CDR3 is TGTGCCACCAGTGGAGTGCCTGGGGGCTACACCTTC. This codes for CATSGVPGGYTF. This chain links TRBV24-1 with TRBJ1-2; D unresolved. CDR1 and CDR2 from the germline V gene are KGHDR and SFDVKD. The CDR3 runs to 12 residues. Trimming removed 5 bases at V and 8 bases at J, with 11 bases between.

By share, this clonotype counts as medium-sized. The V call is TRBV2, the J call TRBJ1-6; D uncertain. CDR1 and CDR2 from the germline V gene are SNHLY and FYNNEI. The CDR3 spans 11 residues. V was pared by 6 bases and J by 8 bases, with 5 bases between. CDR3 in DNA: TGTGCCAGCAGGAAGGATTCACCCCTCCACTTT. Translating gives CASRKDSPLHF.

This chain uses TRBV15 with TRBJ2-3; TRBD2 matches 8 bases. The J segment lost 1 base and the V segment lost 1 base, leaving 1 base of the junction unmatched. Germline V gives CDR1 LNHNV, CDR2 YYDKDF (reference sequence). The CDR3 is 15 amino acids. CDR3 protein: CATSRAGGGTDTQYF. DNA of the CDR3: TGTGCCACCAGCAGAGCGGGAGGGGGCACAGATACGCAGTATTTT.